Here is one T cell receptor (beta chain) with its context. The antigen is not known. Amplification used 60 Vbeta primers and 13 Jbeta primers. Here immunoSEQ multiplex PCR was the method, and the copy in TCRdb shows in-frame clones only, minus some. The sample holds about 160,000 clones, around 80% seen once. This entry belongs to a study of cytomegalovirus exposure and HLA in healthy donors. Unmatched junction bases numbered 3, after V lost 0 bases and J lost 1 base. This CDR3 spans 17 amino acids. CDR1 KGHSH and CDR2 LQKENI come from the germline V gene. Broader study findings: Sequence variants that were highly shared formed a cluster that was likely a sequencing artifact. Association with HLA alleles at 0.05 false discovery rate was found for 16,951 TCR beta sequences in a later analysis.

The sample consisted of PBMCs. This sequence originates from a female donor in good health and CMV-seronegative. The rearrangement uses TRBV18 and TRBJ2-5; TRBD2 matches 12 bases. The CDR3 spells CASSPPTLAGGQETQYF. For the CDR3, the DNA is TGTGCCAGCTCACCACCGACACTAGCGGGGGGCCAAGAGACCCAGTACTTC. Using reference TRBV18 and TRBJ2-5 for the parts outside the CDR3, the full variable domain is NAGVMQNPRHLVRRRGQEARLRCSPMKGHSHVYWYRQLPEEGLKFMVYLQKENIIDESGMPKERFSAEFPKEGPSILRIQQVVRGDSAAYFCASSPPTLAGGQETQYFGPGTRLLVL.